These 2 T cell receptor beta chains share one sample of origin, sequenced in a study of shared clonotypes between healthy human individuals. Data came from immunoSEQ multiplex PCR; TCRdb stores just in-frame clones and leaves some out. The table lists about 1.1 million clones, around 78% of them singletons. The sample was memory CD4+ T cells from PBMCs. Regarding subset: CD45RA-negative fraction. These receptors were collected from a young man in good health. Some clones in this sample may be carry-over from other donors' samples.

The chain links TRBV7-9 to TRBJ2-1; TRBD2 matches at 9 bases. There are 18 residues in the CDR3. V lost 3 bases and J lost 4; bases outside the gene matches: 13. Germline V gene lookup returns CDR1 SEHNR and CDR2 FQNEAQ (reference sequence). Here the CDR3 DNA reads TGTGCCAGCAGCTTTCGAGTCCGCGGGAGGGAAGATTACAATGAGCAGTTCTTC. Its translation: CASSFRVRGREDYNEQFF.

This chain joins TRBV25-1 and TRBJ2-1; possibly TRBD1 for D (5 bases). The germline gives CDR1 MGHDK, CDR2 SYGVNS. The CDR3 is 11 amino acids. With 6 bases removed from V and 7 bases from J, the gap between germline ends came to 7 bases. DNA of the CDR3: TGTGCCAGCAGGAGGACAAATGAGCAGTTCTTC. This sequence encodes CASRRTNEQFF.